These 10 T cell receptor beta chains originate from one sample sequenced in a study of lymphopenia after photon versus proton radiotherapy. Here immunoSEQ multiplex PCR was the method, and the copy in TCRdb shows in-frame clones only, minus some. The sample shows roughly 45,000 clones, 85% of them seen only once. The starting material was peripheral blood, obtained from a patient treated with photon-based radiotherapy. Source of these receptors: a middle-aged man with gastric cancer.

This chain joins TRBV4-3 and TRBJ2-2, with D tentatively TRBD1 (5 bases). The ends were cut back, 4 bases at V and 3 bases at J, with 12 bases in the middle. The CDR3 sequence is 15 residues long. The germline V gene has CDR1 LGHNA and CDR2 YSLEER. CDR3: CASSRRVSDTGELFF. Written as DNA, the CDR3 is TGCGCCAGCAGCCGCAGGGTATCGGACACCGGGGAGCTGTTTTTT.

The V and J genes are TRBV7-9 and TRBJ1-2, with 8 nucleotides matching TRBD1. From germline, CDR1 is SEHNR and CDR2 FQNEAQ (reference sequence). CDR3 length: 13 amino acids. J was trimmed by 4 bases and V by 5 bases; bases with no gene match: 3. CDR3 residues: CASSGQGLYGYTF. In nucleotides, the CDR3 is TGTGCCAGCAGCGGACAGGGCCTCTATGGCTACACCTTC. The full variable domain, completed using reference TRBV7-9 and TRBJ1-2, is DTGVSQNPRHKITKRGQNVTFRCDPISEHNRLYWYRQTLGQGPEFLTYFQNEAQLEKSRLLSDRFSAERPKGSFSTLEIQRTEQGDSAMYLCASSGQGLYGYTFGSGTRLTVV.

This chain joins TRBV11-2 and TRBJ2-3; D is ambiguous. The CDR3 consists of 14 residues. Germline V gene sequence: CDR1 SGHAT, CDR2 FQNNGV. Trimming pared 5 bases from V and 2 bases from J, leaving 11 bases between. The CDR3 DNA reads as TGTGCCAGCAGCCCAGTGGGATTCACAGATACGCAGTATTTT. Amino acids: CASSPVGFTDTQYF.

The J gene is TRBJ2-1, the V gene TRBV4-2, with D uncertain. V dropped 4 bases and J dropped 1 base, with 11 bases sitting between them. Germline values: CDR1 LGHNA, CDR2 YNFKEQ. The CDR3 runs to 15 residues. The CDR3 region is CASSPRSRSYNEQFF. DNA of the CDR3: TGTGCCAGCAGCCCCAGGTCGAGGTCCTACAATGAGCAGTTCTTC.

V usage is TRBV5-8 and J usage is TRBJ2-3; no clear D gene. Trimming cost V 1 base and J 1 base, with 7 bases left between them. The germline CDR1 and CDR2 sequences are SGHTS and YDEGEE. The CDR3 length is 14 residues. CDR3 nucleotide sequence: TGTGCCAGCAGCTTGTCATTGGGCACAGATACGCAGTATTTT. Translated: CASSLSLGTDTQYF. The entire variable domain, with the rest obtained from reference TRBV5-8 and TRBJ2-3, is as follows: EAGVTQSPTHLIKTRGQQATLRCSPISGHTSVYWYQQALGLGLQFLLWYDEGEERNRGNFPPRFSGRQFPNYSSELNVNALELEDSALYLCASSLSLGTDTQYFGPGTRLTVL.

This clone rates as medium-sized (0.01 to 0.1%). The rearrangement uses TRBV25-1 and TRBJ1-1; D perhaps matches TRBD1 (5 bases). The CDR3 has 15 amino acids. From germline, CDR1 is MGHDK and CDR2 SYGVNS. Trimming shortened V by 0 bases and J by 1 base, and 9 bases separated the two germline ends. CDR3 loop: CASSEYDRENTEAFF. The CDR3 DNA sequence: TGTGCCAGCAGTGAATATGACAGAGAGAACACTGAAGCTTTCTTT.

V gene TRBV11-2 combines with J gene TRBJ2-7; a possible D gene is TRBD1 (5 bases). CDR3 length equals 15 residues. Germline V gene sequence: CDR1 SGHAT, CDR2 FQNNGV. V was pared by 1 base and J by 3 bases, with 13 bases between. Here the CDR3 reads CASSLASGHIYEQYF. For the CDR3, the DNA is TGTGCCAGCAGCTTAGCGTCAGGACACATCTACGAGCAGTACTTC.

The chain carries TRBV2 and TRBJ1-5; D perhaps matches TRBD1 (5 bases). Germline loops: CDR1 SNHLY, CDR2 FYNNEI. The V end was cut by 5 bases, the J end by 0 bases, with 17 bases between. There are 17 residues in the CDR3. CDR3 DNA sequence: TGTGCCAGCAGTCCAAGGGGTGTCACCGATAGCAATCAGCCCCAGCATTTT. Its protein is CASSPRGVTDSNQPQHF.

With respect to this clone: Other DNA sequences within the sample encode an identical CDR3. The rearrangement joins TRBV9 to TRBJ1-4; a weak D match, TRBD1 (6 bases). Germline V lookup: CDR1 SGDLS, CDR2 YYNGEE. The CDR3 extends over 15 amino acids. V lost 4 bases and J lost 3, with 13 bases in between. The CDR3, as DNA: TGTGCCAGCAGCCCCTTGGGGGCAGCTAATGAAAAACTGTTTTTT. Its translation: CASSPLGAANEKLFF.

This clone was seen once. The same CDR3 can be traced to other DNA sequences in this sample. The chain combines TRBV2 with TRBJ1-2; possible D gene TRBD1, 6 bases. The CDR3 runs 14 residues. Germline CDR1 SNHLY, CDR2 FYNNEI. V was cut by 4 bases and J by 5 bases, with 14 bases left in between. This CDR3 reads CASSARGASYGYTF. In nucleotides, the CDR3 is TGTGCCAGCAGTGCCCGGGGGGCGAGTTATGGCTACACCTTC. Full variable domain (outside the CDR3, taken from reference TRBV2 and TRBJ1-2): EPEVTQTPSHQVTQMGQEVILRCVPISNHLYFYWYRQILGQKVEFLVSFYNNEISEKSEIFDDQFSVERPDGSNFTLKIRSTKLEDSAMYFCASSARGASYGYTFGSGTRLTVV.